The TCR beta chain described here comes from a study of T cells in Graves' hyperthyroidism and ophthalmopathy. Trimming cost V 8 bases and J 2 bases, with 9 bases left between them. CDR1 is MNHNS and CDR2 is SASEGT in the germline V gene. This CDR3 has 13 amino acids. RNA transcripts were the template for amplifying TCR beta CDR3 regions. Researchers ran a first-round RT-PCR on the TCR CDR3 using the HTBI primer set. TCRdb recomputed calls from the multiplex PCR reads with MiXCR, one row per CDR3 protein. The table lists about 410,000 distinct CDR3 sequences, about 14% of them singletons, with roughly a fifth in the top ten.

This chain links TRBV6-1 with TRBJ2-2; D is perhaps TRBD1 (5 bases). The TCR sequence derives from a woman in her 30s with Graves' ophthalmopathy. Specimen: blood. CDR3 sequence: CASHRQNTGELFF. The CDR3 DNA reads TGTGCCAGCCACAGGCAAAACACCGGGGAGCTGTTTTTT.